Described below is a single T cell receptor beta chain sequence and its context. Its target is not known. Germline V gene lookup returns CDR1 MNHNY and CDR2 SVGAGI (reference sequence). The V and J ends lost 4 bases and 5 bases respectively, with 9 bases between them. This CDR3 has 14 amino acids. Profiled with immunoSEQ multiplex PCR; TCRdb holds only in-frame clones, not every one. This table has 100,000 or so clones, around 95% appearing once. This sample was included in a study of siplizumab effects on memory and regulatory T cells. Study-wide findings and caveats: Unstimulated naive T cells seemed to show more diversity than memory cells did, and they also seemed to be among the major contributors to the alloresponse. With siplizumab, cumulative frequency of CD4+ memory-derived alloreactive sequences dropped significantly.

The sequenced material came from Tregs sorted from blood. This chain uses TRBV6-6 with TRBJ1-6; D might be TRBD1 (5 bases). This receptor was obtained from a human donor in good health. The CDR3 loop reads CASSSTGDNSPLHF. DNA of the CDR3: TGTGCCAGCAGTTCCACAGGAGATAATTCACCCCTCCACTTT.